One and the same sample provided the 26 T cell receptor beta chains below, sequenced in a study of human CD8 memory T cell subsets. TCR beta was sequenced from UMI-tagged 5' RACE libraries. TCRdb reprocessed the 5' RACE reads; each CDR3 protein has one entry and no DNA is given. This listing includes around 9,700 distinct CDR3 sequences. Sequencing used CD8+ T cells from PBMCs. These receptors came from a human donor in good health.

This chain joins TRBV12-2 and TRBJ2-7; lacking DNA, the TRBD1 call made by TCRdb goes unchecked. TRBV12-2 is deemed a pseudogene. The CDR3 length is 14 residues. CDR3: CASRSTGATYEQYF.

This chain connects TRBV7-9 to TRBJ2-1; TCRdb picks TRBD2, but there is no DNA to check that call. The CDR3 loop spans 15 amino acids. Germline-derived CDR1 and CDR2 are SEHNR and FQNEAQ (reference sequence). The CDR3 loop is CASSSLGAGGNEQFF.

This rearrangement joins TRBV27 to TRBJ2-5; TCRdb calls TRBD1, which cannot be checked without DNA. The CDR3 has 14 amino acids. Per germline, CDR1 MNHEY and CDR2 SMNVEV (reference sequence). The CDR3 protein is CASSSEGVGETQYF.

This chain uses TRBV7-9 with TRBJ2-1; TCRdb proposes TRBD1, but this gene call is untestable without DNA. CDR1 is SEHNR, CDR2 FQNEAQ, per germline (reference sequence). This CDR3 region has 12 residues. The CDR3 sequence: CASSQGHSEQFF.

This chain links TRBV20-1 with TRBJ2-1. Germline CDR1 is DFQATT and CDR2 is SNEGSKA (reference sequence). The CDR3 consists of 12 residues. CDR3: CSARDLDNEQFF.

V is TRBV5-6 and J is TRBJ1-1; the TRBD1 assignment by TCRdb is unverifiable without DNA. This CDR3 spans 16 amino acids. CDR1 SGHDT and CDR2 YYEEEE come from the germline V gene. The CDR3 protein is CASSLMTGQGNTEAFF.

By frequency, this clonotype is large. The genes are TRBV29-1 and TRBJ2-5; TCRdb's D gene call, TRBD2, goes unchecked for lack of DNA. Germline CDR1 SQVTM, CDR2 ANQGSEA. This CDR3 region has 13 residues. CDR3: CSGRLAGVETQYF.

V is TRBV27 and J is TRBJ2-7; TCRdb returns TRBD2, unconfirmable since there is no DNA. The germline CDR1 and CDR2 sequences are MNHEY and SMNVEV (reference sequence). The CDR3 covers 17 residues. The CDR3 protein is CASSFLAGGEIAYEQYF.

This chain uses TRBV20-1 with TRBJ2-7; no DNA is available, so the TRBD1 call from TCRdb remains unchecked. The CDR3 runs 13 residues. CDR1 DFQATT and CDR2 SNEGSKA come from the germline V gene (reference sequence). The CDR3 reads CSARGVRSYEQYF.

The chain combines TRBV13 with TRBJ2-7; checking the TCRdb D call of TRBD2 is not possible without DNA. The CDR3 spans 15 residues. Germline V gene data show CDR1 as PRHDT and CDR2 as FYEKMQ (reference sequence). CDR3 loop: CASSSGLAGEIKQYF.

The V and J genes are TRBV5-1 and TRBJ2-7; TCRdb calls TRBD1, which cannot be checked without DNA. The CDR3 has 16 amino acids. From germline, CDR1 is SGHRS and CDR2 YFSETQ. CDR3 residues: CASSLGGGNRDYEQYF.

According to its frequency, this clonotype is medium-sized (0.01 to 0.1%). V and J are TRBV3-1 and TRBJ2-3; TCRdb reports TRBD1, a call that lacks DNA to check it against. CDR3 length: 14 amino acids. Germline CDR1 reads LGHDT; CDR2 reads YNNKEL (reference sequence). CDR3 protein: CASSSGQGLDTQYF.

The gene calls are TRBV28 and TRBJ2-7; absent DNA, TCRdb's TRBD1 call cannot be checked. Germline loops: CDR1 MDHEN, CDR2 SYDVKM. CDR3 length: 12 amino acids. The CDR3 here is CASRDTAYEQYF.

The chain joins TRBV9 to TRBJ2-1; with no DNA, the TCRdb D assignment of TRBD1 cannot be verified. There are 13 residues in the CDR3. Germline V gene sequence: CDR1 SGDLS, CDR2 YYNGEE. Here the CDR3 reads CASSSRGANEQFF.

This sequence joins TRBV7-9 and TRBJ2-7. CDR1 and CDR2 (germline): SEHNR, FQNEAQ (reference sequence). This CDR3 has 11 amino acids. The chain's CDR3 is CASGDLYEQYF.

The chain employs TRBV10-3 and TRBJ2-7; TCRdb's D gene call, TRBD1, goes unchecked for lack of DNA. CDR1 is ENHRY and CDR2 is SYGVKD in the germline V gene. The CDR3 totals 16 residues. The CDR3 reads CAISESGGQGHYEQYF.

The CDR3 reads CASTGGSYEQYF. The rearrangement uses TRBV23-1 and TRBJ2-7; checking the TCRdb D call of TRBD1 is not possible without DNA. TRBV23-1 is an ORF, with its function uncertain. CDR3 length equals 12 residues.

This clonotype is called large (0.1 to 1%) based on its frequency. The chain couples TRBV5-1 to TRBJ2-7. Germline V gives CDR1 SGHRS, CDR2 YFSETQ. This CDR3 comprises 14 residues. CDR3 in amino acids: CASSLGPQNYEQYF.

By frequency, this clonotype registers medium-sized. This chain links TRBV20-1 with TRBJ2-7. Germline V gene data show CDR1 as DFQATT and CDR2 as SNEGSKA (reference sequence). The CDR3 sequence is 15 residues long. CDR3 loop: CSARDLDRGSYEQYF.

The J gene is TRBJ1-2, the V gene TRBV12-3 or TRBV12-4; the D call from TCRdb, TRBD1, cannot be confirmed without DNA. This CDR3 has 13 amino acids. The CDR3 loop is CASSLGGWYGYTF.

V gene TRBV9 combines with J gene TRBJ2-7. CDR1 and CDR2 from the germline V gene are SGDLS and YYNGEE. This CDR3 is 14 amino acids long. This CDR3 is CASSEDRGSYEQYF.

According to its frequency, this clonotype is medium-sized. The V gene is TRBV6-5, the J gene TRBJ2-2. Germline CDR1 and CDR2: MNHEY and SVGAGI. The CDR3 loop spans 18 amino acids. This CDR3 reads CASSYSRPVLANTGELFF.

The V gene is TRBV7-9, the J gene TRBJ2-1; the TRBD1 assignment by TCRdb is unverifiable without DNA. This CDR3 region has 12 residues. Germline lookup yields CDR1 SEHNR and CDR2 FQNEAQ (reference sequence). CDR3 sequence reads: CASSWDLNEQFF.

CDR3 in amino acids: CASRTFRGQAMWNTGELFF. V gene TRBV12-3 or TRBV12-4 combines with J gene TRBJ2-2; TCRdb gives TRBD1 as the D gene, but with no DNA this cannot be confirmed. This CDR3 spans 19 amino acids.

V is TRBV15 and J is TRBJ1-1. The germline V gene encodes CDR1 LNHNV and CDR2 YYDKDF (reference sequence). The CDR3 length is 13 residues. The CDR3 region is CATSRVLNTEAFF.

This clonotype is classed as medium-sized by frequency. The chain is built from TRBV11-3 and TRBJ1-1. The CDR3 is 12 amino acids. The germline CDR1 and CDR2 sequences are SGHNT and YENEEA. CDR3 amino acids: CASSFSGTEAFF.